This T cell receptor (beta chain) derives from a study of shared clonotypes between healthy human individuals. Germline V gene lookup returns CDR1 MGHDK and CDR2 SYGVNS. Trimming removed 4 bases from V and 3 bases from J, with 7 bases in between. The CDR3 has 12 residues. Naivety among CD8 cells was defined by CD45RO negativity and positive CCR7 selection, thereby excluding terminally differentiated effector memory CD45RA+ cells. Sequenced by immunoSEQ multiplex PCR; TCRdb stores in-frame clones only, minus some. The table shows 560,000 or so clones, with around 96% occurring only once. The sequenced sample was naive CD8+ T cells sorted from blood. This clonotype was sampled from a woman aged 25 to 39 in good health. J is TRBJ2-7 and V is TRBV25-1; unclear D gene. Here the CDR3 DNA reads TGTGCCAGCAGTGGTTCCGTCTACGAGCAGTACTTC. Translated, it gives CASSGSVYEQYF.